This passage covers 29 T cell receptor beta chains from one sample sequenced in a study of blood T cell repertoires in COVID-19. Using immunoSEQ multiplex PCR, the repertoire was profiled, and TCRdb retains in-frame clones only, with some absent. Among some 80,000 clones listed, 79% were seen once. Source material: peripheral blood. The receptor source for this set is a woman aged 80 or over with active or convalescent COVID-19.

The rearrangement joins TRBV6-5 to TRBJ1-1; TRBD1 agrees at 7 bases. The germline CDR1 and CDR2 sequences are MNHEY and SVGAGI. The CDR3 spans 14 residues. V dropped 7 bases and J dropped 1; count of bases not matched to a gene: 6. The CDR3 region has the DNA TGTGCCAGCAACCTACAGGGGACGAACACTGAAGCTTTCTTT. Protein sequence: CASNLQGTNTEAFF.

The chain recombines TRBV6-5 with TRBJ1-1; D unresolved. Trimming left V 5 bases short and J 4 bases short, with 14 bases between. The CDR3 extends over 14 amino acids. Germline assignment: CDR1 MNHEY and CDR2 SVGAGI. CDR3 in amino acids: CASSRRTAGTEAFF. The DNA for the CDR3 is TGTGCCAGCAGTCGGCGGACGGCGGGCACTGAAGCTTTCTTT.

J is TRBJ2-1 and V is TRBV7-2, with TRBD2 matching 8 bases. V gave up 2 bases and J gave up 4 bases; unmatched junction bases: 1. The CDR3 covers 14 residues. Germline V gene sequence: CDR1 SGHTA, CDR2 FQGNSA. The CDR3 region has the DNA TGTGCCAGCAGCTTACGCGGGGGGTACAATGAGCAGTTCTTC. It is translated as CASSLRGGYNEQFF.

This chain connects TRBV30 to TRBJ1-1; D call uncertain. This CDR3 contains 11 residues. The V end was cut by 4 bases, the J end by 9 bases, with 12 bases between. Germline CDR1 and CDR2: GTSNPN and SVGIG (reference sequence). The CDR3 here is CAWTRGSKAFF. The CDR3 nucleotides are TGTGCCTGGACCCGGGGAAGTAAAGCTTTCTTT. Full variable domain (remainder filled in from reference TRBV30 and TRBJ1-1): SQTIHQWPATLVQPVGSPLSLECTVEGTSNPNLYWYRQAAGRGLQLLFYSVGIGQISSEVPQNLSASRPQDRQFILSSKKLLLSDSGFYLCAWTRGSKAFFGQGTRLTVV.

The chain employs TRBV19 and TRBJ1-1, with 7 bases aligning to TRBD1. Germline CDR1 and CDR2: LNHDA and SQIVND (reference sequence). The CDR3 has 12 amino acids. The ends lost 10 bases at V and 5 bases at J; junction bases unmatched: 7. CDR3 sequence: CATTTGNTEAFF. DNA for the CDR3: TGTGCCACTACGACAGGGAATACTGAAGCTTTCTTT. Full variable domain (remainder filled in from reference TRBV19 and TRBJ1-1): DGGITQSPKYLFRKEGQNVTLSCEQNLNHDAMYWYRQDPGQGLRLIYYSQIVNDFQKGDIAEGYSVSREKKESFPLTVTSAQKNPTAFYLCATTTGNTEAFFGQGTRLTVV.

This chain uses TRBV27 with TRBJ2-3; 12 nucleotides match TRBD2. The V and J ends lost 9 bases and 14 bases, in that order; junction bases with no gene match: 12. The CDR3 consists of 13 residues. Germline V gene data show CDR1 as MNHEY and CDR2 as SMNVEV (reference sequence). The CDR3 nucleotides read TGTGCCAGTTCGAGGACTAGCGGGACTTCCTGGTATTTT. This sequence encodes CASSRTSGTSWYF.

The rearrangement uses TRBV7-8 and TRBJ2-7; tentatively, D is TRBD2 (5 bases). Per the germline V gene, CDR1 is SGHVS and CDR2 is FQNEAQ. Trimming cost V 3 bases and J 4 bases, with 16 bases left between them. This CDR3 spans 15 amino acids. CDR3 in DNA: TGTGCCAGCAGCTTGAGCTATCGAGGGCTTTACGAGCAGTACTTC. Translating gives CASSLSYRGLYEQYF. The whole variable domain, remainder taken from reference TRBV7-8 and TRBJ2-7, is GAGVSQSPRYKVAKRGQDVALRCDPISGHVSLFWYQQALGQGPEFLTYFQNEAQLDKSGLPSDRFFAERPEGSVSTLKIQRTQQEDSAVYLCASSLSYRGLYEQYFGPGTRLTVT.

The V and J genes are TRBV28 and TRBJ2-7; the match to TRBD1 covers 7 bases. The germline gives CDR1 MDHEN, CDR2 SYDVKM. Losses at the gene ends were 6 bases for V and 4 bases for J; bases not matched to a gene: 15. The length of the CDR3 is 16 residues. CDR3 DNA: TGTGCCAGCAGCACCCCCGGGCCAGGGGGAGTGTACGAGCAGTACTTC. It yields the protein CASSTPGPGGVYEQYF.

This clone was found once. The chain employs TRBV3-1 (or the pseudogene TRBV3-2) and TRBJ2-2; 10 nucleotides align to TRBD2. V lost 9 bases and J lost 4; bases outside the gene matches: 5. CDR1 LGHDT and CDR2 YNNKEL come from the germline V gene (reference sequence). This CDR3 is 14 amino acids long. The CDR3 region has the DNA TGTGCCAGTGAGCTAGCGGGAGCCACCGGGGAGCTGTTTTTT. The encoded protein is CASELAGATGELFF.

The chain uses TRBV2 and TRBJ2-1; 14 bases line up with TRBD2. The CDR3 runs to 16 residues. CDR1 is SNHLY and CDR2 is FYNNEI in the germline V gene. The junction had 9 bases not matched to a gene; V was cut back by 9 bases and J by 5 bases. The chain's CDR3 is CARLLRTSGGNNEQFF. As DNA, the CDR3 is TGTGCCAGATTATTAAGGACTAGCGGGGGGAACAATGAGCAGTTCTTC.

The chain uses TRBV5-8 and TRBJ1-5; a possible D gene is TRBD1 (5 bases). In germline, CDR1 is SGHTS, CDR2 YDEGEE. V was clipped by 2 bases and J by 3 bases, with 12 bases between them. CDR3 length: 15 residues. The DNA of the CDR3 is TGTGCCAGCAGCTTATATGGGGGGTACAATCAGCCCCAGCATTTT. It encodes CASSLYGGYNQPQHF.

This chain uses TRBV11-2 with TRBJ2-2; TRBD2 matches at 9 bases. Germline V lookup: CDR1 SGHAT, CDR2 FQNNGV. CDR3 size: 14 residues. V lost 5 bases and J lost 4; bases outside the gene matches: 2. The DNA of the CDR3 is TGTGCCAGCAGCCTTAGCGGGGGCACCGGGGAGCTGTTTTTT. This encodes CASSLSGGTGELFF.

The chain recombines TRBV5-1 with TRBJ2-7; a weak D match, TRBD1 (6 bases). The V gene's germline CDR1 is SGHRS and CDR2 YFSETQ. CDR3 length: 15 amino acids. The V and J ends lost 3 bases and 4 bases respectively, with 17 bases between them. The DNA for the CDR3 is TGCGCCAGCAGCTCTTTTCTCGGGACATCGTACGAGCAGTACTTC. As protein: CASSSFLGTSYEQYF.

Here the CDR3 DNA reads TGTGCCAGCAGCCAAAGGTCTCGGGGAATCACAGATACGCAGTATTTT. Residues: CASSQRSRGITDTQYF. The chain has TRBV3-1 (or the pseudogene TRBV3-2) and TRBJ2-3; maybe TRBD2 (5 bases). The CDR3 is made up of 16 amino acids. V was cut by 2 bases and J by 2 bases, with 14 bases left in between. The germline gives CDR1 LGHDT, CDR2 YNNKEL (reference sequence).

The chain carries TRBV7-2 and TRBJ2-7, with 15 positions matching TRBD2. Trimming removed 2 bases from V and 5 bases from J; junction bases left unmatched: 10. The CDR3 is 18 amino acids. CDR1 and CDR2 (germline): SGHTA, FQGNSA. CDR3 amino acids: CASSLWTSGRAIRHEQYF. The CDR3 DNA follows: TGTGCCAGCAGCTTATGGACTAGCGGGAGGGCCATAAGGCACGAGCAGTACTTC. The full variable domain, completed using reference TRBV7-2 and TRBJ2-7, is GAGVSQSPSNKVTEKGKDVELRCDPISGHTALYWYRQSLGQGLEFLIYFQGNSAPDKSGLPSDRFSAERTGGSVSTLTIQRTQQEDSAVYLCASSLWTSGRAIRHEQYFGPGTRLTVT.

This clone showed up just once. The chain links TRBV11-2 to TRBJ2-1; 10 bases are shared with TRBD2. Germline V gives CDR1 SGHAT, CDR2 FQNNGV. V trimming: 3 bases; J trimming: 7 bases; junction bases outside the gene matches: 12. The CDR3 spans 17 residues. The CDR3 reads CASSFGGALAGFNEQFF. In DNA, the CDR3 is TGTGCCAGCAGCTTCGGGGGGGCACTAGCGGGATTTAATGAGCAGTTCTTC.

The CDR3 loop is CASSVMPSFYEQYF. Written as DNA, the CDR3 is TGTGCCAGCAGCGTTATGCCTAGCTTTTACGAGCAGTACTTC. This chain joins TRBV9 and TRBJ2-7, with D perhaps matching TRBD2 (5 bases). The CDR3 extends over 14 amino acids. CDR1 is SGDLS, CDR2 YYNGEE, per germline. Trimming took off 2 bases at V and 4 bases at J, with 13 bases between the two ends.

This chain connects TRBV6-6 to TRBJ1-5; D might be TRBD1 (6 bases). The CDR3 runs 16 residues. The V and J ends lost 6 bases and 1 base respectively, with 16 bases between them. The V gene's germline CDR1 is MNHNY and CDR2 SVGAGI (reference sequence). As DNA, the CDR3 is TGTGCCAGCAGCCCCTACAGGGATCGAAGCAATCAGCCCCAGCATTTT. Its translation is CASSPYRDRSNQPQHF.

The rearrangement uses TRBV28 and TRBJ2-1, with 10 bases that match TRBD1. From germline, CDR1 is MDHEN and CDR2 SYDVKM. This CDR3 is built from 15 residues. J lost 9 bases, V lost 7 bases, and 12 bases had no gene match. CDR3 in DNA: TGTGCCAGCACCGGACAGGGGGTCTCTTTGGGTGAGCAGTTCTTC. Translation: CASTGQGVSLGEQFF.

V usage is TRBV7-8 and J usage is TRBJ2-7, with D unclear. V shed 0 bases and J shed 2 bases, with 11 bases lying between them. CDR3 length equals 15 residues. Germline CDR1 is SGHVS and CDR2 is FQNEAQ. The CDR3 DNA reads as TGTGCCAGCAGCTTAGCGCTAACCATTGCCTACGAGCAGTACTTC. Translated, it gives CASSLALTIAYEQYF.

The CDR3 DNA reads as TGTGCCAGCAGCTTGTGGACAGGTTCCTCTGGAAACACCATATATTTT. This codes for CASSLWTGSSGNTIYF. The V call is TRBV7-2, the J call TRBJ1-3; 7 bases map to TRBD1. V shed 3 bases, J shed 0 bases, and the junction held 5 bases outside the gene matches. This CDR3 is 16 amino acids long. Germline values: CDR1 SGHTA, CDR2 FQGNSA.

The chain joins TRBV5-4 to TRBJ2-5; TRBD1 might be the D (6 bases). There are 14 residues in the CDR3. The ends were cut back, 4 bases at V and 1 base at J, with 11 bases in the middle. Germline CDR1 and CDR2: SGHNT and YYREEE (reference sequence). The CDR3 sequence: CASSPGQFQETQYF. The CDR3 DNA reads as TGTGCCAGCAGCCCTGGACAGTTCCAAGAGACCCAGTACTTC.

The J gene is TRBJ2-1, the V gene TRBV28; TRBD2 agrees at 11 bases. The CDR3 spans 14 residues. V shed 6 bases and J 11 bases; nucleotides not matched to a gene: 9. The germline V gene has CDR1 MDHEN and CDR2 SYDVKM. The CDR3 region has the DNA TGTGCCAGCAGCTCAGGCACTAGCGGGGGAAAGCAGTTCTTC. It translates to CASSSGTSGGKQFF.

V usage is TRBV28 and J usage is TRBJ2-5; D is unclear. This CDR3 is 17 amino acids long. Germline CDR1 and CDR2: MDHEN and SYDVKM. V was clipped by 3 bases and J by 2 bases, with 19 bases between them. The CDR3 is CASSFVLWVAGQETQYF. The CDR3 DNA reads as TGTGCCAGCAGTTTTGTTTTGTGGGTAGCCGGTCAAGAGACCCAGTACTTC.

This chain joins TRBV7-2 and TRBJ2-7; 8 bases are a match to TRBD1. CDR3 size: 15 residues. Germline trimming cut 7 bases from V and 0 bases from J; bases unmatched to any gene: 8. Germline assignment: CDR1 SGHTA and CDR2 FQGNSA. DNA for the CDR3: TGTGCCAGCACCTTTTTAGGACAGGGCTCCTACGAGCAGTACTTC. Translated: CASTFLGQGSYEQYF.

The CDR3 nucleotides read TGTGCCAGCACCACCTTATATCGGGGGGCCTACGAGCAGTACTTC. It yields the protein CASTTLYRGAYEQYF. V usage is TRBV11-2 and J usage is TRBJ2-7; TRBD2 matches 7 bases. From germline, CDR1 is SGHAT and CDR2 FQNNGV. J gave up 2 bases and V 7 bases, and 11 bases lay outside the gene matches. CDR3 length equals 15 residues.

The J gene is TRBJ2-1, the V gene TRBV6-2 or TRBV6-3, with 14 bases identical to TRBD2. V lost 6 bases to trimming and J lost 10 bases; unmatched junction nucleotides: 8. CDR3 size: 15 residues. Germline CDR1 reads MNHEY; CDR2 reads SVGEGT. DNA of the CDR3: TGTGCCAGCAGCCCGGGACTAGCGGGAGTTTACGAGCAGTTCTTC. Translated: CASSPGLAGVYEQFF.

The rearrangement joins TRBV18 to TRBJ2-1; 7 bases line up with TRBD2. V lost 4 bases to trimming and J lost 3 bases; unmatched junction nucleotides: 6. The CDR3 is made up of 15 amino acids. Germline-derived CDR1 and CDR2 are KGHSH and LQKENI. The CDR3 sequence: CASSLTSSYYNEQFF. CDR3 sequence (DNA): TGTGCCAGCTCACTGACTAGCTCCTACTACAATGAGCAGTTCTTC.

In its sample, this clone was seen once. The chain employs TRBV6-2 or TRBV6-3 and TRBJ2-1, with 10 bases that match TRBD2. Germline V gives CDR1 MNHEY, CDR2 SVGEGT. After removal of 4 bases from V and 0 bases from J, the junction contained 12 bases not matched to a gene. The CDR3 length is 19 residues. CDR3 protein: CASSLGSGGSYSSYNEQFF. The CDR3 nucleotides read TGTGCCAGCAGTTTAGGTAGCGGGGGGTCTTACAGCTCCTACAATGAGCAGTTCTTC.